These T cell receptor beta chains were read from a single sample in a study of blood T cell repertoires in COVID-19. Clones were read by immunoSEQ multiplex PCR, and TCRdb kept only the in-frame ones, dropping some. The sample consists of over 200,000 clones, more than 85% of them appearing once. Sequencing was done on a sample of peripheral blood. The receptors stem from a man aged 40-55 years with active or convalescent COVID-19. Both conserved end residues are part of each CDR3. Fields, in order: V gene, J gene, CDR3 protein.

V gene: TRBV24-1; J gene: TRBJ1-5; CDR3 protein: CATSGARVNQPQHF
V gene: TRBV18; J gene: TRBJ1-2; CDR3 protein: CASSPPGTALYGYTF
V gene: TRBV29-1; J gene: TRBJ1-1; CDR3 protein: CNVRTGGNTEAFF
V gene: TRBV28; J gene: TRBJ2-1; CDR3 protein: CASSLPLTGLWYNEQFF
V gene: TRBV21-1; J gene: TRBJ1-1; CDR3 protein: CASSKVQGGDMNTEAFF
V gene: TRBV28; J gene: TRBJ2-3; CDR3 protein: CASSFGGFGTQYF
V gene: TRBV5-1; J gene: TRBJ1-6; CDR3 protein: CASSSGTGGGGWSPLHF
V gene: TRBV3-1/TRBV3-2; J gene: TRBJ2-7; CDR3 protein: CASSPYFRTIRTVDYYEQYF
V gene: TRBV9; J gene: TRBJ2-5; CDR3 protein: CASSDDSDGDETQYF
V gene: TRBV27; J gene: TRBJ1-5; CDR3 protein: CASSSTTGGQPQHF
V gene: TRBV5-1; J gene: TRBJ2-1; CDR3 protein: CASSLTTNEQFF
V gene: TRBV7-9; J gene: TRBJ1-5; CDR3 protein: CASSLSRMTGGYSNQPQHF
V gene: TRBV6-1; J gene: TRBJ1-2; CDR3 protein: CASRQGQGAAGYTF
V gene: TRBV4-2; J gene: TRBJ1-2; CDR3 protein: CASSQAGSYYGYTF
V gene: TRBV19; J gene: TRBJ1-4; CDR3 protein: CASSLDSTVEKLFF
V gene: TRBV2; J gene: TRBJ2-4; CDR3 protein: CASSAQALAKNIQYF
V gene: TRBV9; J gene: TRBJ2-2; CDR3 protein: CASSVDYRAGELFF
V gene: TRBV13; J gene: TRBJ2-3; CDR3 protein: CASSPGASGSKFTDTQYF
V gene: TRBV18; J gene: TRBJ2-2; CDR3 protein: CASSPRGQSKGTGELFF
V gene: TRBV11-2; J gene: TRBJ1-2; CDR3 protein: CASSKSGTGAYGYTF
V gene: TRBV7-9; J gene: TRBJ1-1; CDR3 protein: CASSRSTEAFF
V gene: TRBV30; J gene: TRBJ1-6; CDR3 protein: CAWRHQDNSPLHF
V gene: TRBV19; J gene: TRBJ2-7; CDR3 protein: CASSAGAYEQYF
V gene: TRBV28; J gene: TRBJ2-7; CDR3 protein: CASSLLSGQVTPEQYF
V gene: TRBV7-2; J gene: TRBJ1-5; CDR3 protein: CASQGGWRRNQPQHF
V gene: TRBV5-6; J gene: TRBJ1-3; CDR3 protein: CASSLSLRTANSGNTIYF
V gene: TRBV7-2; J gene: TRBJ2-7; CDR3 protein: CASSLMDRGNSYEQYF
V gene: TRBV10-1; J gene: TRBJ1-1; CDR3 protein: CASSEGRGMLDEAFF
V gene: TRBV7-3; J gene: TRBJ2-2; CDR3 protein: CASSLSSAGGPRTGELFF
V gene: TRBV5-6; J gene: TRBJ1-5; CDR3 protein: CASSQGQINQPQHF
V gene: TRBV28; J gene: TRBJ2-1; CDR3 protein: CASGEVRGQFF
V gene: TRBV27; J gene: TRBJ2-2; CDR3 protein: CASSLYQGAGGELFF
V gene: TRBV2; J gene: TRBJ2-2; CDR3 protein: CASEGQGIGELFF
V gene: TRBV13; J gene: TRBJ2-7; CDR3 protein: CASSLGQGGQGNEQYF
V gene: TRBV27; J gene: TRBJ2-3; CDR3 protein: CASSFSGGTADTQYF
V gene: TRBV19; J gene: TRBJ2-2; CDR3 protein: CASTGGLAANTGELFF
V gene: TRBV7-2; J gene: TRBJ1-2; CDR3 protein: CASSARPGAGGGGYTF
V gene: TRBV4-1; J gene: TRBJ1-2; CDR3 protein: CASSLTGGDGYTF
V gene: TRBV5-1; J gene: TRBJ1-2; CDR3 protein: CASSLATGHNYGYTF
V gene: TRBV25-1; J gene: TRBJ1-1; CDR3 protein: CASSEWTGPKAGEAFF
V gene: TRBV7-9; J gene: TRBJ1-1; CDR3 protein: CASSPGGEHNEAFF
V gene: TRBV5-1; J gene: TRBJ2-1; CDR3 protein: CASSLGTSGVNEQFF
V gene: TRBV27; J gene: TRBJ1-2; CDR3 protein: CASSLSTEKSRIGYTF
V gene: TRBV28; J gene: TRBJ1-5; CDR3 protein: CASSPLDRKQLGNQPQHF
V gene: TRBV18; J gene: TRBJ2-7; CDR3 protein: CASSTDSFGEQYF
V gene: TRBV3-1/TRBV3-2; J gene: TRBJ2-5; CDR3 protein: CASSPGRGRGDQETQYF